The following is a TCR beta chain sequence with its context. The data were produced by immunoSEQ multiplex PCR, yet TCRdb's version contains in-frame clones alone and is incomplete. The sample has 130,000 to 150,000 clones, 85% to 90% seen once. The sample belongs to a study of blood T cell repertoires in COVID-19. Participants spanned ages about 18 to 100 years and resided in fewer than 30 US areas. The CDR3 length is 14 residues. Germline-derived CDR1 and CDR2 are SEHNR and FQNEAQ (reference sequence). V lost 0 bases, J lost 5 bases, and 10 bases lay in between. The chain joins TRBV7-9 to TRBJ2-5; tentatively, D is TRBD2 (5 bases). The TCR was taken from a man between 60 and 75 years old who had recovered from COVID-19. The sequencing input was PBMCs or T cells enriched from blood (not recorded which). Here the CDR3 DNA reads TGTGCCAGCAGCTTAGCGGCTAGCAGGGAGACCCAGTACTTC. Its translation: CASSLAASRETQYF.